This T cell receptor beta chain was documented in a study of cytomegalovirus exposure and HLA in healthy donors. With 60 Vbeta and 13 Jbeta primers, the PCR was carried out. Using immunoSEQ multiplex PCR, the repertoire was profiled, and TCRdb retains in-frame clones only, with some absent. The table shows around 120,000 clones, with roughly three quarters occurring only once. This CDR3 contains 18 residues. Losses at the gene ends were 3 bases for V and 3 bases for J; bases not matched to a gene: 10. The germline V gene has CDR1 LGHNA and CDR2 YNFKEQ. This sequence was found in a man aged 50 or older in good health and CMV-seropositive. The sequencing input was PBMCs. The rearrangement links TRBV4-2 to TRBJ2-3, with TRBD2 matching over 12 bases. The CDR3 DNA follows: TGTGCCAGCAGCCAGGGGGCTAGCGGGAGGGCCGGGACAGATACGCAGTATTTT. This codes for CASSQGASGRAGTDTQYF.